Following are 25 T cell receptor beta chains from one sample sequenced in a study of graft-versus-host responses after intestinal transplantation. The protocol was immunoSEQ multiplex PCR, while the TCRdb copy is restricted to in-frame clones and leaves out a portion. The table has 75,000 to 100,000 clones, 90% seen once. The specimen comprised PBMCs, sampled roughly 410 days after intestinal transplant. These receptors were obtained from a human patient who received an intestinal transplant, so some T cells may come from the graft donor.

This clone was seen a few times. J is TRBJ1-5 and V is TRBV6-1; D is unclear. With 0 bases removed from V and 1 base from J, the gap between germline ends came to 7 bases. From germline, CDR1 is MNHNS and CDR2 SASEGT. CDR3 length: 15 amino acids. The CDR3 reads CASSEAAGSNQPQHF. The DNA for the CDR3 is TGTGCCAGCAGTGAAGCCGCCGGAAGCAATCAGCCCCAGCATTTT.

This chain uses TRBV13 with TRBJ2-5; 12 nucleotides match TRBD1. The CDR3 is 15 amino acids. Germline CDR1 reads PRHDT; CDR2 reads FYEKMQ (reference sequence). The V and J ends lost 5 bases and 7 bases, in that order; junction bases with no gene match: 8. CDR3 sequence: CASSPRDRGLGTQYF. The CDR3 DNA follows: TGTGCCAGCAGCCCCCGGGACAGGGGGCTTGGGACCCAGTACTTC.

CDR3 protein: CASGLVLGGPTEAFF. CDR3 coding DNA: TGTGCTAGTGGTTTGGTACTAGGGGGACCCACTGAAGCTTTCTTT. The genes are TRBV12-5 and TRBJ1-1; TRBD1 is a possible D gene (6 bases). CDR1 is LGHNT, CDR2 FRNRAP, per germline. The CDR3 sequence is 15 residues long. V lost 0 bases to trimming and J lost 4 bases, with 12 bases between them.

This chain connects TRBV7-6 to TRBJ1-1; D unclear. The length of the CDR3 is 14 residues. V was pared by 4 bases and J by 0 bases, with 9 bases between. The germline V gene encodes CDR1 SGHVS and CDR2 FNYEAQ. The CDR3 DNA reads as TGTGCCAGCAGCTCCTTACACATGAACACTGAAGCTTTCTTT. This codes for CASSSLHMNTEAFF.

V and J are TRBV19 and TRBJ1-4, with a possible D match to TRBD1 (5 bases). The germline gives CDR1 LNHDA, CDR2 SQIVND (reference sequence). The CDR3 contains 14 residues. The ends were cut back, 6 bases at V and 3 bases at J, with 11 bases in the middle. The CDR3 is CASSRQNSNEKLFF. Here the CDR3 DNA reads TGTGCCAGTAGCCGACAGAATTCTAATGAAAAACTGTTTTTT. The full variable domain, completed using reference TRBV19 and TRBJ1-4, is DGGITQSPKYLFRKEGQNVTLSCEQNLNHDAMYWYRQDPGQGLRLIYYSQIVNDFQKGDIAEGYSVSREKKESFPLTVTSAQKNPTAFYLCASSRQNSNEKLFFGSGTQLSVL.

The chain recombines TRBV7-9 with TRBJ1-2; D unresolved. The CDR3 totals 15 residues. Trimming pared 0 bases from V and 1 base from J, leaving 9 bases between. Germline CDR1 and CDR2: SEHNR and FQNEAQ (reference sequence). DNA of the CDR3: TGTGCCAGCAGCTTAGCATGGAACGGTAACTATGGCTACACCTTC. Amino acid sequence: CASSLAWNGNYGYTF.

This clone showed up just a few times. The chain links TRBV7-9 to TRBJ2-5; 14 bases align to TRBD2. This CDR3 has 16 amino acids. Germline V lookup: CDR1 SEHNR, CDR2 FQNEAQ (reference sequence). The ends lost 1 base at V and 5 bases at J; junction bases unmatched: 3. For the CDR3, the DNA is TGTGCCAGCAGCTTAGGACTAGCGGGGGGGAGCGAGACCCAGTACTTC. Translation: CASSLGLAGGSETQYF.

This clone was detected only a few times. The V and J genes are TRBV27 and TRBJ1-2; 9 bases match TRBD1. CDR1 and CDR2 from the germline V gene are MNHEY and SMNVEV (reference sequence). Germline trimming cut 6 bases from V and 4 bases from J; bases unmatched to any gene: 0. The CDR3 loop spans 12 amino acids. CDR3 residues: CASRGQGYGYTF. In DNA, the CDR3 is TGTGCCAGCAGGGGACAGGGCTATGGCTACACCTTC.

This clone occurred once. The gene calls are TRBV21-1 and TRBJ2-2; the table's D call, TRBD2, has no DNA check behind it. TRBV21-1 is labeled a pseudogene. CDR3 length: 13 amino acids. CDR3 sequence (DNA): TGTGCCAGCAGCAAACGGAGTACCGGGGAGCTGTTTTTT. Protein sequence: CASSKRSTGELFF.

On this clone itself: The germline gene is not matched at one end of the junction; a read error may be the cause. The chain recombines TRBV7-3 with TRBJ1-1; D not resolved. The CDR3 totals 14 residues. CDR1 is SGHTA, CDR2 FQGTGA, per germline. The CDR3 nucleotides are TGTGCCAGCAGCCTAACACGGTTGAGCACTGAAGCTTTCTTT. Protein: CASSLTRLSTEAFF.

This clone showed up just once. This chain joins TRBV5-5 and TRBJ2-7; D is unclear. The CDR3 loop spans 16 amino acids. The germline V gene has CDR1 SGHKS and CDR2 YYEKEE (reference sequence). The ends were cut back, 0 bases at V and 2 bases at J, with 15 bases in the middle. CDR3 nucleotides: TGTGCCAGCAGCTTGGTCCCGACGGAACTCACCTACGAGCAGTACTTC. Protein sequence: CASSLVPTELTYEQYF.

The J gene is TRBJ2-7, the V gene TRBV6-1; D is uncertain. Germline V gives CDR1 MNHNS, CDR2 SASEGT. The CDR3 is 11 residues long. V lost 3 bases to trimming and J lost 13 bases, with 13 bases between them. The CDR3 loop reads CASSEGFRNYF. CDR3 in DNA: TGTGCCAGCAGTGAGGGGTTTAGAAACTACTTC.

The genes are TRBV6-5 and TRBJ2-1, with 7 bases matching TRBD1. V shed 5 bases and J 7 bases; nucleotides not matched to a gene: 2. This CDR3 has 12 amino acids. CDR1 and CDR2 from the germline V gene are MNHEY and SVGAGI. The CDR3 loop is CASSPQGNEQFF. DNA for the CDR3: TGTGCCAGCAGTCCACAGGGGAATGAGCAGTTCTTC.

V gene TRBV7-3 combines with J gene TRBJ1-6; 7 bases fit TRBD1. J gave up 6 bases and V 5 bases, and 4 bases lay outside the gene matches. The CDR3 extends over 14 amino acids. Germline V gives CDR1 SGHTA, CDR2 FQGTGA. CDR3 nucleotide sequence: TGTGCCAGCAGCCAACAGGGGCCTAATTCACCCCTCCACTTT. This encodes CASSQQGPNSPLHF.

The chain uses TRBV13 and TRBJ2-7; D may be TRBD2 (6 bases). The V and J ends lost 4 bases and 3 bases respectively, with 16 bases between them. Germline V gene sequence: CDR1 PRHDT, CDR2 FYEKMQ (reference sequence). The CDR3 contains 15 residues. CDR3 protein: CASSSPGTGSYEQYF. Here the CDR3 DNA reads TGTGCCAGCAGCTCCCCCGGGACTGGGAGCTACGAGCAGTACTTC.

The chain employs TRBV7-8 and TRBJ1-4; no firm D call. The V end was cut by 6 bases, the J end by 8 bases, with 7 bases between. The germline CDR1 and CDR2 sequences are SGHVS and FQNEAQ. CDR3 length equals 11 residues. CDR3 nucleotide sequence: TGTGCCAGCAGAGGCAACGAAAAACTGTTTTTT. Translated: CASRGNEKLFF.

The J gene is TRBJ2-7, the V gene TRBV4-1; D tentatively fits TRBD1 or TRBD2 (7 bases each). Germline CDR1 is MGHRA and CDR2 is YSYEKL. Trimming stripped 4 bases from V and 3 bases from J, with 16 bases between. This CDR3 is 15 amino acids long. CDR3 sequence (DNA): TGCGCCAGCAGCCCCCAGGGGGGGGGTATCTACGAGCAGTACTTC. It yields the protein CASSPQGGGIYEQYF.

The chain carries TRBV6-5 and TRBJ1-1, with D maybe TRBD1 (5 bases). The CDR3 runs 15 residues. V lost 7 bases to trimming and J lost 4 bases, with 19 bases between them. CDR1 is MNHEY and CDR2 is SVGAGI in the germline V gene. CDR3 in amino acids: CASTPTDGGGTEAFF. CDR3 DNA sequence: TGTGCCAGCACCCCAACCGATGGGGGTGGCACTGAAGCTTTCTTT.

This chain joins TRBV2 and TRBJ2-7; 12 bases are shared with TRBD1. The trim removed 6 bases at V and 2 bases at J, leaving 11 bases unmatched. CDR1 and CDR2 from the germline V gene are SNHLY and FYNNEI. This CDR3 region has 17 residues. The CDR3 DNA follows: TGTGCCAGCAGGGGGACAGGGGGCGTCGAGAGTCCCTACGAGCAGTACTTC. Amino acids: CASRGTGGVESPYEQYF.

The chain joins TRBV5-1 to TRBJ1-4, with a possible D match to TRBD1 (6 bases). Germline CDR1 is SGHRS and CDR2 is YFSETQ. V was shortened by 4 bases and J by 5 bases, with 12 bases between the two germline ends. CDR3 length: 14 residues. In DNA, the CDR3 is TGCGCCAGCAGCCCGGGACACCAGAATGAAAAACTGTTTTTT. Amino acids: CASSPGHQNEKLFF.

The gene calls are TRBV19 and TRBJ2-2; possible D gene TRBD2, 6 bases. Deletions cut 5 bases from V and 6 bases from J, with 19 bases between. The length of the CDR3 is 16 residues. Per the germline V gene, CDR1 is LNHDA and CDR2 is SQIVND (reference sequence). The CDR3 sequence is CASSYSRREVPGELFF. The CDR3 nucleotides read TGTGCCAGTAGTTATTCTCGCAGGGAGGTTCCCGGGGAGCTGTTTTTT.

This clone has more than one count but fewer than ten. J is TRBJ2-7 and V is TRBV10-2; 10 nucleotides agree with TRBD2. Germline assignment: CDR1 WSHSY and CDR2 SAAADI. The CDR3 is made up of 14 amino acids. The trim removed 6 bases at V and 0 bases at J, leaving 2 bases unmatched. The DNA for the CDR3 is TGCGCCAGCAGCCGACTAGCGGGCTCCTACGAGCAGTACTTC. Its protein product is CASSRLAGSYEQYF.

The chain employs TRBV7-3 and TRBJ1-3, with a tentative D call TRBD1 (5 bases). The CDR3 spans 14 residues. Germline CDR1 reads SGHTA; CDR2 reads FQGTGA. Trimming took 10 bases from V and 2 from J, leaving 15 bases between them. This CDR3 reads CATPAPGPGNTIYF. In nucleotides, the CDR3 is TGTGCCACGCCCGCCCCGGGGCCTGGAAACACCATATATTTT.

The rearrangement links TRBV6-5 to TRBJ2-3; no firm D call. There are 16 residues in the CDR3. Trimming pared 1 base from V and 1 base from J, leaving 12 bases between. Looked up from germline, CDR1 is MNHEY and CDR2 is SVGAGI. CDR3 nucleotides: TGTGCCAGCAGTTACTACGGCCCAAGGGGCACAGATACGCAGTATTTT. Protein sequence: CASSYYGPRGTDTQYF.

A few counts support this clone. The J gene is TRBJ1-1, the V gene TRBV14; 9 bases align to TRBD1. The CDR3 has 15 residues. V shed 2 bases, J shed 1 base, and the junction held 2 bases outside the gene matches. Germline CDR1 SGHDN, CDR2 FVKESK. The CDR3 protein is CASSQYRGPNTEAFF. CDR3 sequence (DNA): TGTGCCAGCAGCCAATACAGGGGGCCGAACACTGAAGCTTTCTTT. Together with reference TRBV14 and TRBJ1-1, the CDR3 gives the full variable domain: EAGVTQFPSHSVIEKGQTVTLRCDPISGHDNLYWYRRVMGKEIKFLLHFVKESKQDESGMPNNRFLAERTGGTYSTLKVQPAELEDSGVYFCASSQYRGPNTEAFFGQGTRLTVV.